Listed below are T cell receptor beta chains from one sample, sequenced in a study of spatial heterogeneity in lung cancer. TCRdb redid the calling of the 5' RACE reads with MiXCR, one entry per CDR3 protein. Here the sample spans just over 70,000 distinct CDR3 sequences, 8% to 9.5% being singletons. Sample: PBMCs, taken at follow-up. The receptors were sampled from a female donor with early-stage non-small cell lung cancer. Each CDR3 is given with its conserved first and last residue. Each record gives: J gene, D gene, V gene, CDR3 length, clone size, CDR3 DNA, CDR3 protein. D genes are given only for firm matches. A row's size may be missing; if present it is once, few, many or a size class.

TRBJ1-5,-,TRBV6-5,17,-,TGTGCCAGCGGAAGATTTCTGGGGGGGACGAGCAATCAGCCCCAGCATTTT,CASGRFLGGTSNQPQHF
TRBJ2-1,-,TRBV7-7,13,many,TGTGCTAGCAGCTTAAACAGGGCGGATGAGCAGTTCTTC,CASSLNRADEQFF
TRBJ2-3,-,TRBV2,15,many,TGTGCCAGCAGTGCGCAGGTTACCTTCACAGATACGCAGTATTTT,CASSAQVTFTDTQYF
TRBJ2-6,TRBD1,TRBV10-3,13,many,TGTGCCATCAGACACAGGGGTACGGACGTCCTGACTTTC,CAIRHRGTDVLTF
TRBJ1-2,-,TRBV2,11,-,TGTGCCATCTCGGGTCGGTATGGCTACACCTTC,CAISGRYGYTF
TRBJ2-5,-,TRBV6-4,13,-,TGTGCCAGCAGTGTGGAAATCCAAGAGACCCAGTACTTC,CASSVEIQETQYF
TRBJ2-3,-,TRBV5-5,14,many,TGTGCCAGCAGCTTGGGGCCCCTTCGTGATACGCAGTATTTT,CASSLGPLRDTQYF
TRBJ2-3,-,TRBV10-3,12,many,TGTGCCATCAGTTTGCAGGGCGATACGCAGTATTTT,CAISLQGDTQYF
TRBJ1-1,-,TRBV5-5,15,many,TGTGCCAGCAGCTTGGCCGCACCGCCCGGCACTGAAGCTTTCTTT,CASSLAAPPGTEAFF
TRBJ1-5,TRBD1,TRBV5-1,16,-,TGCGCCAGCAGCCCCGGGACAGCTAGCCACAATCAGCCCCAGCATTTT,CASSPGTASHNQPQHF
TRBJ2-7,-,TRBV29-1,15,many,TGCAGCGTTGAAATATTAGCGGAGGGTTCCTACGAGCAGTACTTC,CSVEILAEGSYEQYF
TRBJ1-1,TRBD1,TRBV20-1,16,many,TGCAGTGCTAGGGGTCCGACAGGGTATCAGAACACTGAAGCTTTCTTT,CSARGPTGYQNTEAFF
TRBJ1-2,-,TRBV30,14,few,TGTGCCTGGAGTGCCCTGGGACTGCTCTATGGCTACACCTTC,CAWSALGLLYGYTF
TRBJ2-4,-,TRBV12-3/TRBV12-4,14,few,TGTGCCAGCAGTCCTGAAGGGGGAGGAAACATTCAGTACTTC,CASSPEGGGNIQYF
TRBJ2-3,-,TRBV10-1,13,many,TGCGCCAGCAGTGAACGCAGCCGAGATACGCAGTATTTT,CASSERSRDTQYF
TRBJ2-5,TRBD2,TRBV19,16,many,TGTGCCAGTAGTGGCGGACTAGCGGGGTACCAAGAGACCCAGTACTTC,CASSGGLAGYQETQYF
TRBJ1-3,-,TRBV6-6,14,many,TGTGCCAGCAGTTTAGGGGCAGATCGAAACACCATATATTTT,CASSLGADRNTIYF
TRBJ2-3,TRBD1,TRBV7-9,16,many,TGTGCCAGCAGATTCACTCAGGGGGCCTACACAGATACGCAGTATTTT,CASRFTQGAYTDTQYF